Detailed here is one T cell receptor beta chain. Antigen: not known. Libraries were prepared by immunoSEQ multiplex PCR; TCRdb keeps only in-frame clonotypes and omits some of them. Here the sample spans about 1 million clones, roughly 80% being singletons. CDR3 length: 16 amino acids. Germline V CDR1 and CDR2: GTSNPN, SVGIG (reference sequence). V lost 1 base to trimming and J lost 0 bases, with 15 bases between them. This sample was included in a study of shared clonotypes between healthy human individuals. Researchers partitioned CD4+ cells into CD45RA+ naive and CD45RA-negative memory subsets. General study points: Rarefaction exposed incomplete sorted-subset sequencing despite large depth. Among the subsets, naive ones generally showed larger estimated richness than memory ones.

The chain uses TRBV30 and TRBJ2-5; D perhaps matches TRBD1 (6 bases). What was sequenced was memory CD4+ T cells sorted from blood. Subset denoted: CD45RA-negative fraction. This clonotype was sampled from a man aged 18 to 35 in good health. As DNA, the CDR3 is TGTGCCTGGAGTGGGGGTACAGGGATTTACCAAGAGACCCAGTACTTC. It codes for CAWSGGTGIYQETQYF. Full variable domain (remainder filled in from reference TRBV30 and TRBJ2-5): SQTIHQWPATLVQPVGSPLSLECTVEGTSNPNLYWYRQAAGRGLQLLFYSVGIGQISSEVPQNLSASRPQDRQFILSSKKLLLSDSGFYLCAWSGGTGIYQETQYFGPGTRLLVL.